The 15 T cell receptor beta chains listed next were all sequenced from one sample in a study of tumor-infiltrating lymphocytes in glioblastoma multiforme (dated by TCRdb to between 2016 and 2019). Sequenced on an Illumina HiSeq 2500. TCRB libraries were built from RNA via three nested multiplex PCR rounds using a modified ARM-PCR protocol with multiple V-beta primers and a C-beta primer. TCRdb reprocessing: public reads trimmed at Q25 with fastp, clones called with MiXCR, in-frame beta chains kept. CDR3 protein duplicates are merged, each entry listing the most common genes and DNA. The sample table contains about 32,000 distinct CDR3 sequences; only one count was recorded for roughly three fifths of them. Of the sample, around a third falls within the top ten clones. The material sequenced was brain tumor tissue. The origin of the receptors is a male donor with glioblastoma.

With respect to this clonotype: One end of the junction does not line up with germline, which may come from a read error. The rearrangement uses TRBV29-1 and TRBJ2-1; no clear D. This CDR3 contains 12 residues. Germline CDR1 and CDR2: SQVTM and ANQGSEA. The CDR3 spells CSAAVRYSEQFF. The CDR3 bases are TGCAGCGCGGCCGTCCGTTACAGTGAGCAGTTCTTC.

The rearrangement uses TRBV6-1 and TRBJ1-1, with D hard to call. This CDR3 region has 15 residues. The V gene's germline CDR1 is MNHNS and CDR2 SASEGT. As DNA, the CDR3 is TGTGTCAACAGTGAAGGGCTACATGTGAACACTGAAGCTTTCTTT. As protein: CVNSEGLHVNTEAFF.

As for this clonotype: A much larger clone sits a single nucleotide away, making a read error possible. J is TRBJ2-1 and V is TRBV5-1, with 8 bases aligning to TRBD1. Germline V gene data show CDR1 as SGHRS and CDR2 as YFSETQ. V was clipped by 5 bases and J by 10 bases; unmatched bases: 8. This CDR3 region has 13 residues. The CDR3 DNA reads TGCGCCAGCAGTCTGGACAGGGTTGAAGAGCAGTTCTTC. It is translated as CASSLDRVEEQFF. The full variable domain, rest sourced from reference TRBV5-1 and TRBJ2-1, is KAGVTQTPRYLIKTRGQQVTLSCSPISGHRSVSWYQQTPGQGLQFLFEYFSETQRNKGNFPGRFSGRQFSNSRSEMNVSTLELGDSALYLCASSLDRVEEQFFGPGTRLTVL.

This clonotype was observed a few times. The chain's CDR3 is CATSDRGQAFF. The CDR3 region has the DNA TGTGCCACCAGTGATAGGGGCCAGGCTTTCTTT. The chain joins TRBV24-1 to TRBJ1-1; D possibly corresponds to TRBD1 (5 bases). V shed 3 bases and J shed 11 bases, with 9 bases lying between them. This CDR3 is built from 11 residues. CDR1 and CDR2 (germline): KGHDR, SFDVKD.

The chain is built from TRBV5-1 and TRBJ1-2; D remains unclear. CDR1 and CDR2 from the germline V gene are SGHRS and YFSETQ. Trimming removed 3 bases from V and 2 bases from J, with 5 bases in between. This CDR3 is built from 12 residues. CDR3 amino acids: CASSSDNYGYTF. The CDR3 coding sequence is TGCGCCAGCAGCTCTGACAACTATGGCTACACCTTC.

As concerns this clonotype: A read error is likely, as this CDR3 ends without the conserved phenylalanine or tryptophan. The rearrangement joins TRBV12-3 or TRBV12-4 to TRBJ2-3; 7 bases agree with TRBD1. The CDR3 runs to 15 residues. As DNA, the CDR3 is TGTGCCAACAGTTTATGGCAGGGGGACACAGATACGCAGTATCTT. As protein: CANSLWQGDTDTQYL.

This clonotype was counted at least ten times. The J gene is TRBJ1-1, the V gene TRBV19; D remains ambiguous. The CDR3 is 13 residues long. Per the germline V gene, CDR1 is LNHDA and CDR2 is SQIVND (reference sequence). The germline V and J ends were trimmed by 0 bases and 8 bases, with 10 bases remaining between them. The CDR3 nucleotides are TGTGCCAGTAGTATAGAAAAGGGCCGGGAAGCTTTCTTT. Translation gives CASSIEKGREAFF.

The chain couples TRBV6-1 to TRBJ2-2, with D maybe TRBD1 (6 bases). This CDR3 spans 15 amino acids. Germline V gene lookup returns CDR1 MNHNS and CDR2 SASEGT. Between the trimmed V and J ends, which lost 2 bases and 3 bases, there was a span of 10 bases. CDR3: CASSERGGYTGELFF. In DNA, the CDR3 is TGTGCCAGCAGTGAAAGAGGGGGTTACACCGGGGAGCTGTTTTTT.

With respect to this clonotype: Being one base from a much bigger clone, this may be a read error. This chain joins TRBV20-1 and TRBJ2-3; weak D call: TRBD2 (6 bases). The CDR3 runs to 19 residues. The V end lost 7 bases, the J end lost 0 bases, and 29 bases lay between the germline ends. CDR1 is DFQATT and CDR2 is SNEGSKA in the germline V gene (reference sequence). The CDR3 region has the DNA TGCAGTGGAGTGAGTTCCGGTGGCCGGGACGGGACTAGCACAGATACGCAGTATTTT. This sequence encodes CSGVSSGGRDGTSTDTQYF.

This clonotype was detected a few times. The chain joins TRBV20-1 to TRBJ1-5, with D unresolved. Looked up from germline, CDR1 is DFQATT and CDR2 is SNEGSKA (reference sequence). Trimming stripped 0 bases from V and 7 bases from J, with 22 bases between. The CDR3 is 17 residues long. Written as DNA, the CDR3 is TGCAGTGCTAGAGATCTATTGAGGAGGCTCGTCGACCAGCCCCAGCATTTT. This sequence encodes CSARDLLRRLVDQPQHF.

This clonotype was found a few times. The J gene is TRBJ2-5, the V gene TRBV11-2, with TRBD1 identical over 10 bases. Germline values: CDR1 SGHAT, CDR2 FQNNGV. V trimming: 4 bases; J trimming: 3 bases; junction bases outside the gene matches: 2. The CDR3 has 14 amino acids. CDR3 DNA sequence: TGTGCCAGCAGCTCAGGACAGGGGGAAGAGACCCAGTACTTC. It specifies CASSSGQGEETQYF.

The sample holds one count of this clonotype. The V and J genes are TRBV20-1 and TRBJ2-7, with 7 positions matching TRBD2. CDR3 size: 17 residues. Germline values: CDR1 DFQATT, CDR2 SNEGSKA (reference sequence). V shed 4 bases and J 2 bases; nucleotides not matched to a gene: 17. The CDR3 coding sequence is TGCAGTGCTAATTCGATCGGGACTAACGGGACCACCTACGAGCAGTACTTC. As protein: CSANSIGTNGTTYEQYF.

As for this clonotype: This may be a read error: a much more frequent sequence differs by one nucleotide. Here the CDR3 reads CASSYIRETDTRYF. The DNA of the CDR3 is TGTGCCAGCAGTTACATCCGGGAGACAGATACGCGGTATTTT. The V gene is TRBV6-6, the J gene TRBJ2-3; the D gene is possibly TRBD2 (6 bases). Germline CDR1 and CDR2: MNHNY and SVGAGI (reference sequence). The CDR3 is 14 amino acids.

A single count supports this clonotype. The J gene is TRBJ2-5, the V gene TRBV20-1; D not resolved. Germline V lookup: CDR1 DFQATT, CDR2 SNEGSKA (reference sequence). Deletions cut 3 bases from V and 3 bases from J, with 5 bases between. The CDR3 is made up of 11 amino acids. This chain's CDR3 is CSARPKETQYF. In DNA form, the CDR3 reads TGCAGTGCTAGGCCAAAAGAGACCCAGTACTTC.

In the case of this clonotype: Since a much larger clone is just one base distant, this may be a read error. The chain couples TRBV14 to TRBJ2-5; unclear D gene. Germline V lookup: CDR1 SGHDN, CDR2 FVKESK. This CDR3 is 12 amino acids long. CDR3 in DNA: TGTGCCAGCAGCCTAGAGGCGGAGACCCGGTACTTC. Protein product: CASSLEAETRYF.